The next 30 T cell receptor beta chains were all read from a single sample in a study of regulatory T cells in long-lasting Graves disease. This sample's time point: newly diagnosed GD, antithyroid drugs for less than 3 months. Generation of the TCR library employed RNA extracted from PBMCs. Through Arm-PCR of CDR3 regions and iRepertoire HTBI primers, TCR beta libraries were built. MiXCR was run by TCRdb on the multiplex PCR reads, yielding one entry per CDR3 protein. The sample includes 400,000 to 450,000 distinct CDR3 sequences, about a sixth of them seen just once. Separately, the same data were catalogued under a study of T cells in Graves' hyperthyroidism and ophthalmopathy.

The source material was peripheral blood mononuclear cells (PBMCs), sampled at new diagnosis, from a patient treated with antithyroid drugs. Receptors originate from a woman aged 25-40 years with Graves disease.

At least ten counts were recorded for this clonotype. The CDR3 bases are TGTGCCAGCAGTTTACGGTCCCGTAATTCACCCCTCCACTTT. Its protein is CASSLRSRNSPLHF. The chain recombines TRBV27 with TRBJ1-6; D is unresolved. The CDR3 extends over 14 amino acids. V lost 2 bases and J lost 6, with 8 bases in between. The germline gives CDR1 MNHEY, CDR2 SMNVEV (reference sequence).

This clonotype came up many times. This chain joins TRBV6-2 or TRBV6-3 and TRBJ2-5; 7 positions agree with TRBD1. The CDR3 has 14 residues. J lost 6 bases, V lost 0 bases, and 4 bases had no gene match. CDR1 and CDR2 (germline): MNHEY, SVGEGT. This CDR3 is CASSYSRQGKTQYF. CDR3 nucleotide sequence: TGTGCCAGCAGTTACTCCCGACAGGGAAAGACCCAGTACTTC.

V gene TRBV12-3 or TRBV12-4 combines with J gene TRBJ2-6, with D hard to call. V was trimmed by 1 base and J by 16 bases, leaving 11 bases between them. CDR3 length equals 12 residues. The CDR3: CASSLGLAVLTF. The CDR3 bases are TGTGCCAGCAGTTTAGGGTTGGCGGTACTGACTTTC.

J is TRBJ2-7 and V is TRBV9; TRBD2 matches at 7 bases. The CDR3 totals 18 residues. Germline CDR1 reads SGDLS; CDR2 reads YYNGEE. J was trimmed by 0 bases and V by 4 bases; bases with no gene match: 16. Written as DNA, the CDR3 is TGTGCCAGCAGCATCGGGGTGGGGGTCCGGGAGGACTCCTACGAGCAGTACTTC. Translation gives CASSIGVGVREDSYEQYF.

The table lists this clonotype with a few counts. This chain joins TRBV19 and TRBJ1-2; D gene ambiguous. This CDR3 is 13 amino acids long. Trimming stripped 10 bases from V and 4 bases from J, with 16 bases between. Germline CDR1 and CDR2: LNHDA and SQIVND (reference sequence). This CDR3 reads CATSFGSVYGYTF. CDR3 DNA: TGTGCCACCTCCTTCGGGAGCGTCTATGGCTACACCTTC. The complete variable domain, with remaining parts taken from reference TRBV19 and TRBJ1-2, reads DGGITQSPKYLFRKEGQNVTLSCEQNLNHDAMYWYRQDPGQGLRLIYYSQIVNDFQKGDIAEGYSVSREKKESFPLTVTSAQKNPTAFYLCATSFGSVYGYTFGSGTRLTVV.

In this sample, this clonotype turned up many times. The chain couples TRBV28 to TRBJ1-4; a possible D gene is TRBD1 (6 bases). Trimming took 5 bases from V and 5 from J, leaving 15 bases between them. The CDR3 length is 15 residues. The V gene's germline CDR1 is MDHEN and CDR2 SYDVKM. Here the CDR3 DNA reads TGTGCCAGCAGTACCAGGACAGAAGCCAATGAAAAACTGTTTTTT. The encoded protein is CASSTRTEANEKLFF.

In this sample, this clonotype turned up many times. The chain combines TRBV7-9 with TRBJ2-7; D possibly matches TRBD1 or TRBD2 (5 bases each). This CDR3 is built from 16 residues. V was pared by 0 bases and J by 5 bases, with 17 bases between. CDR1 SEHNR and CDR2 FQNEAQ come from the germline V gene (reference sequence). CDR3 amino acids: CASSLAFKGSLDEQYF. DNA for the CDR3: TGTGCCAGCAGCTTAGCGTTCAAGGGGAGTCTAGACGAGCAGTACTTC. Combining the CDR3 with reference TRBV7-9 and TRBJ2-7 gives the whole variable domain DTGVSQNPRHKITKRGQNVTFRCDPISEHNRLYWYRQTLGQGPEFLTYFQNEAQLEKSRLLSDRFSAERPKGSFSTLEIQRTEQGDSAMYLCASSLAFKGSLDEQYFGPGTRLTVT.

This clonotype has at least ten counts. In nucleotides, the CDR3 is TGTGCCAGCAGTCCGAGGCAGGTGGGGTTACTCAATCAGCCCCAGCATTTT. It codes for CASSPRQVGLLNQPQHF. The chain joins TRBV28 to TRBJ1-5; D is undetermined. CDR1 and CDR2 from the germline V gene are MDHEN and SYDVKM. Deletions cut 5 bases from V and 3 bases from J, with 20 bases between. CDR3 size: 17 residues.

In its sample, this clonotype was seen many times. The genes are TRBV24-1 and TRBJ2-3; 13 bases fit TRBD2. Losses at the gene ends were 1 base for V and 6 bases for J; bases not matched to a gene: 15. The CDR3 runs to 20 residues. Germline V gene sequence: CDR1 KGHDR, CDR2 SFDVKD. Here the CDR3 reads CATSDFPTPGTSGNVDTQYF. DNA for the CDR3: TGTGCCACCAGTGATTTTCCCACTCCAGGGACTAGCGGGAACGTCGATACGCAGTATTTT.

This sequence joins TRBV12-3 or TRBV12-4 and TRBJ1-3, with D unresolved. Deletions cut 4 bases from V and 6 bases from J, with 7 bases between. This CDR3 comprises 12 residues. Here the CDR3 DNA reads TGTGCCAGCAGTTCCCCCCTAAACACCATATATTTT. This gives the protein CASSSPLNTIYF.

Remarks on this clonotype: A read error is possible here, since a much larger clone lies one base away. The chain has TRBV28 and TRBJ2-7; tentative D call: TRBD2 (6 bases). The assigned J gene may be wrong: the sequence end matches TRBJ2-6 better. CDR1 and CDR2 from the germline V gene are MDHEN and SYDVKM. This CDR3 comprises 17 residues. CDR3 loop: CASSSRLGSSWANVLTF. The CDR3 region has the DNA TGTGCCAGCAGTTCACGACTAGGCAGCTCTTGGGCCAACGTCCTGACTTTC.

The chain is built from TRBV4-1 and TRBJ2-3, with TRBD2 matching 16 bases. Trimming at V came to 6 bases and at J to 3 bases, leaving 9 bases not matched to a gene. This CDR3 contains 18 residues. Germline V lookup: CDR1 MGHRA, CDR2 YSYEKL. The CDR3 loop reads CASSPGLAGGPGTDTQYF. The CDR3 DNA sequence: TGCGCCAGCAGTCCGGGACTAGCGGGAGGGCCAGGTACAGATACGCAGTATTTT.

The V gene is TRBV24-1, the J gene TRBJ2-1, with a weak D call TRBD1 (6 bases). Germline CDR1 KGHDR, CDR2 SFDVKD. The CDR3 is made up of 15 amino acids. The ends were cut back, 5 bases at V and 5 bases at J, with 15 bases in the middle. CDR3 sequence reads: CATSGGHTANNEQFF. CDR3 nucleotides: TGTGCCACCAGTGGGGGACATACGGCGAACAATGAGCAGTTCTTC.

This chain connects TRBV6-5 to TRBJ1-1, with D possibly TRBD1 on 6 matching bases. V was shortened by 3 bases and J by 0 bases, with 11 bases between the two germline ends. This CDR3 is built from 15 residues. Germline CDR1 and CDR2: MNHEY and SVGAGI. The CDR3 is CASSYLQGMNTEAFF. In nucleotides, the CDR3 is TGTGCCAGCAGTTATCTACAGGGCATGAACACTGAAGCTTTCTTT.

This clonotype was seen many times. This chain uses TRBV6-1 with TRBJ2-6; no clear D gene. Per the germline V gene, CDR1 is MNHNS and CDR2 is SASEGT. This CDR3 has 15 residues. Deletions cut 3 bases from V and 1 base from J, with 7 bases between. CDR3 region: CASSDLGSGANVLTF. CDR3 DNA sequence: TGTGCCAGCAGTGATCTAGGTTCTGGGGCCAACGTCCTGACTTTC.

The V and J genes are TRBV11-2 and TRBJ1-5; the D is unclear. CDR1 and CDR2 from the germline V gene are SGHAT and FQNNGV. This CDR3 has 16 residues. V shed 0 bases and J shed 6 bases, with 15 bases lying between them. The CDR3 loop reads CASSLDFGLAPQPQHF. The CDR3 region has the DNA TGTGCCAGCAGCTTAGATTTTGGGTTAGCGCCTCAGCCCCAGCATTTT.

The sample holds many counts of this clonotype. The rearrangement uses TRBV11-2 and TRBJ1-6; TRBD1 is a possible D gene (5 bases). The CDR3 covers 19 residues. Germline V gene lookup returns CDR1 SGHAT and CDR2 FQNNGV. Between the trimmed V and J ends, which lost 2 bases and 7 bases, there was a span of 24 bases. The CDR3 bases are TGTGCCAGCAGCTTATTGGCAGGGAAGATGTTCACAAGAAATTCACCCCTCCACTTT. It yields the protein CASSLLAGKMFTRNSPLHF.

This clonotype has a handful of counts. CDR3 in amino acids: CASSPTVPPQHF. Here the CDR3 DNA reads TGTGCCAGCAGTCCCACTGTTCCGCCCCAGCATTTT. J is TRBJ1-5 and V is TRBV2; D ambiguous. V shed 5 bases and J shed 9 bases, with 11 bases lying between them. Germline V gene lookup returns CDR1 SNHLY and CDR2 FYNNEI. This CDR3 is 12 amino acids long.

CDR3 residues: CASPPAAVSSTDTQYF. The CDR3 DNA sequence: TGTGCCAGCCCTCCCGCCGCAGTCTCTAGCACAGATACGCAGTATTTT. V and J are TRBV27 and TRBJ2-3; D is unresolved. V lost 8 bases and J lost 0, with 18 bases in between. The germline gives CDR1 MNHEY, CDR2 SMNVEV (reference sequence). The CDR3 has 16 amino acids.

This clonotype has a count of ten or more. The rearrangement uses TRBV12-3 or TRBV12-4 and TRBJ1-2; D is unclear. The CDR3 runs to 14 residues. Trimming took 4 bases from V and 2 from J, leaving 11 bases between them. The CDR3 spells CASSSPPHNYGYTF. The CDR3, as DNA: TGTGCCAGCAGTTCCCCGCCCCACAACTATGGCTACACCTTC.

This clonotype was seen many times. The chain joins TRBV20-1 to TRBJ2-7; D is possibly TRBD2 (6 bases). This CDR3 spans 14 amino acids. V was pared by 6 bases and J by 3 bases, with 18 bases between. Germline values: CDR1 DFQATT, CDR2 SNEGSKA (reference sequence). As DNA, the CDR3 is TGCAGTGCAAAGCCGGGGACTTCCCGCTACGAGCAGTACTTC. This translates into CSAKPGTSRYEQYF.

In this sample, this clonotype turned up many times. The chain carries TRBV5-5 and TRBJ1-1; a weak D match, TRBD1 (6 bases). CDR3 length: 15 amino acids. Germline V lookup: CDR1 SGHKS, CDR2 YYEKEE (reference sequence). The V end was cut by 2 bases, the J end by 2 bases, with 13 bases between. CDR3 residues: CASSLRGSTNTEAFF. CDR3 DNA: TGTGCCAGCAGCTTAAGGGGGTCGACTAACACTGAAGCTTTCTTT.

This clonotype was counted many times. The CDR3 here is CASTPMSETTANTEAFF. Written as DNA, the CDR3 is TGTGCCAGCACTCCAATGAGTGAGACTACAGCAAACACTGAAGCTTTCTTT. This chain links TRBV27 with TRBJ1-1, with D hard to call. The germline V gene encodes CDR1 MNHEY and CDR2 SMNVEV (reference sequence). CDR3 length equals 17 residues. Deletions cut 7 bases from V and 2 bases from J, with 23 bases between.

The rearrangement joins TRBV24-1 to TRBJ2-3; 9 bases are a match to TRBD2. CDR3 length: 17 residues. Germline V gene lookup returns CDR1 KGHDR and CDR2 SFDVKD. With V trimmed by 9 bases and J by 4 bases, 16 bases remained unmatched. The CDR3 nucleotides are TGTGCCACCGCTGGGGACATAGCGGGAGAGGGAGCAGATACGCAGTATTTT. It yields the protein CATAGDIAGEGADTQYF.

This clonotype has more than one count but fewer than ten. This chain joins TRBV4-1 and TRBJ1-2; TRBD1 agrees at 7 bases. The V segment lost 0 bases and the J segment 2 bases; nucleotides outside the gene matches: 3. The V gene's germline CDR1 is MGHRA and CDR2 YSYEKL. The CDR3 totals 15 residues. The CDR3: CASSQDPGGNYGYTF. CDR3 coding DNA: TGCGCCAGCAGCCAAGATCCAGGGGGGAACTATGGCTACACCTTC.

This clonotype was recorded a few times. A much larger clone differs from this one at a single base, so this may be a read error. V and J are TRBV24-1 and TRBJ2-4, with unresolved D. This CDR3 region has 16 residues. In germline, CDR1 is KGHDR, CDR2 SFDVKD. The V gene lost 3 bases and the J gene lost 13 bases, with 24 bases spanning the gap. CDR3 DNA: TGTGCCACCAGTGATCTCCAGGTGAACTCCTACAATGAGCAGTACTTC. Translation gives CATSDLQVNSYNEQYF.

The V and J genes are TRBV9 and TRBJ2-5, with D perhaps matching TRBD1 or TRBD2 (6 bases each). Germline V CDR1 and CDR2: SGDLS, YYNGEE. The CDR3 contains 16 residues. Trimming removed 0 bases from V and 5 bases from J, with 17 bases in between. CDR3 region: CASSVGGAGPPETQYF. In DNA, the CDR3 is TGTGCCAGCAGCGTAGGGGGGGCGGGCCCTCCGGAGACCCAGTACTTC.

This chain connects TRBV28 to TRBJ2-3; D may match TRBD1 or TRBD2 (6 bases each). The V gene lost 1 base and the J gene lost 5 bases, with 19 bases spanning the gap. CDR1 and CDR2 (germline): MDHEN, SYDVKM. The CDR3 runs 17 residues. The CDR3 loop reads CASSLFRGPGGGDTQYF. The CDR3 bases are TGTGCCAGCAGTTTATTCCGGGGGCCCGGCGGCGGAGATACGCAGTATTTT.

With respect to this clonotype: With a far larger clone one base away, a read error is the likely cause. CDR3 residues: CASSQSGTGIPYEQFF. CDR3 bases: TGTGCCAGCAGCCAGTCCGGGACAGGGATACCTTACGAGCAGTTCTTC. This chain joins TRBV28 and TRBJ2-1; TRBD1 matches 9 bases. CDR3 length: 16 residues. CDR1 and CDR2 from the germline V gene are MDHEN and SYDVKM. Trimming cost V 6 bases and J 10 bases; bases outside gene matches: 16.

In this sample, this clonotype turned up many times. The chain is built from TRBV12-3 or TRBV12-4 and TRBJ2-1; TRBD2 is a possible D gene (6 bases). This CDR3 has 14 residues. The ends were cut back, 6 bases at V and 1 base at J, with 10 bases in the middle. Here the CDR3 DNA reads TGTGCCAGCAGCTCTAGCGTATCCTACAATGAGCAGTTCTTC. Translating it yields CASSSSVSYNEQFF.